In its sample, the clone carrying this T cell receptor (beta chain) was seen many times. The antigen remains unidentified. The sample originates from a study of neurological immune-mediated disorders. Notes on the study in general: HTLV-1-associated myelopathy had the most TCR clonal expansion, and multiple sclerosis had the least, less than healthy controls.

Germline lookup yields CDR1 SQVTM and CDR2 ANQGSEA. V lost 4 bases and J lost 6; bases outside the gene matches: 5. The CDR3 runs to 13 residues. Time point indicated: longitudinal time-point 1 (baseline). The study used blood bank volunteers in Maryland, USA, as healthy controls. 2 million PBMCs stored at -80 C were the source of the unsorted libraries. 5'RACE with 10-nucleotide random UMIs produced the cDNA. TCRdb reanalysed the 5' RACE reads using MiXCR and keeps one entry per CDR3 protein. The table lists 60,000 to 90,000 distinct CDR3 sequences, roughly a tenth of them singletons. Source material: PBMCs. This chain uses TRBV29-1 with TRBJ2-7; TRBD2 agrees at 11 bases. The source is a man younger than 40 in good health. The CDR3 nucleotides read TGCAGCGTTGCTCTAGCGGGAGGTGGCGAGCAGTACTTC. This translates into CSVALAGGGEQYF.